A few counts support the clone carrying this T cell receptor beta chain. Its antigen is still unknown. The sample is drawn from a study of T cell repertoires in cytomegalovirus infection. The wider study: Indicated by public TCR beta signatures were CMV infection and matching HLA type.

MiXCR, run by TCRdb on the reads, gives a single entry per CDR3 protein. Here the sample spans roughly 180,000 distinct CDR3 sequences, approximately 18% being singletons. General study findings and limits: Dominant in the ex vivo response were TCR beta clonotypes restricted by HLA-C and specific for CMV. Totalled public TCR beta family frequency picked out people who carried CMV plus the relevant HLA.

V dropped 3 bases and J dropped 10 bases, with 10 bases sitting between them. The CDR3 extends over 12 amino acids. Germline-derived CDR1 and CDR2 are MDHEN and SYDVKM. V is TRBV28 and J is TRBJ2-1; D gene ambiguous. What was sequenced was CD8+ T cells from PBMCs. This receptor was identified in a human donor in good health (CMV status not recorded). Some clones in this sample may be carry-over from other donors' samples. CDR3: CASSFEVREQFF. Written as DNA, the CDR3 is TGTGCCAGCAGTTTCGAGGTCAGAGAGCAGTTCTTC.